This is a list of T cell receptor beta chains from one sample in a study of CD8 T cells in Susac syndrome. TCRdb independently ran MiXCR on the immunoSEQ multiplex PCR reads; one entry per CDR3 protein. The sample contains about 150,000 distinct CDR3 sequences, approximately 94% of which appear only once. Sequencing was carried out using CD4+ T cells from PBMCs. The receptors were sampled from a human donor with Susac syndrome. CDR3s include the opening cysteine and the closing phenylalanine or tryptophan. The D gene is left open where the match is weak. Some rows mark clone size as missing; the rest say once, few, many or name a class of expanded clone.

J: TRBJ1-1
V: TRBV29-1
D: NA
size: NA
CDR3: CSVDGTVGAFF
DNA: TGCAGCGTTGATGGGACCGTCGGAGCTTTCTTT

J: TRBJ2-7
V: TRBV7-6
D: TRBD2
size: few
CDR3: CASSSLGGGGLVEQYF
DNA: TGTGCCAGCAGCTCCTTGGGCGGGGGGGGCCTTGTGGAGCAGTACTTC

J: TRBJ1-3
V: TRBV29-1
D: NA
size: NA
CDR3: CSVRTPSSGNTIYF
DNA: TGCAGCGTACGGACACCGAGCTCTGGAAACACCATATATTTT

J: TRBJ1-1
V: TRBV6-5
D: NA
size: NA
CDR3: CASSYAGAEAFF
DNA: TGTGCCAGCAGTTACGCAGGGGCTGAAGCTTTCTTT

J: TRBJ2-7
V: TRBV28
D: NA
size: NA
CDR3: CASITLGLGGRGPYEQYF
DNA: TGTGCCAGCATCACCTTGGGCCTTGGGGGCAGGGGACCCTACGAGCAGTACTTC

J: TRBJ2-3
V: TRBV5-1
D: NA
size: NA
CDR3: CASSSAGSADTQYF
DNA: TGCGCCAGCAGCTCCGCGGGAAGCGCAGATACGCAGTATTTT

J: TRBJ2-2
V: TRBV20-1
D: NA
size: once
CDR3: CSARRRANTGELFF
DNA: TGCAGTGCTAGGAGGCGGGCGAACACCGGGGAGCTGTTTTTT

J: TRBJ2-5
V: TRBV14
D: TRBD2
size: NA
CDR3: CASSPGLAGAETQYF
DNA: TGTGCCAGCAGCCCGGGACTAGCGGGAGCTGAGACCCAGTACTTC

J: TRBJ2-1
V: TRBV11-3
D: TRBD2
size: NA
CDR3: CASSSSGGARNEQFF
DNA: TGTGCCAGCAGCTCTAGCGGGGGGGCGAGGAATGAGCAGTTCTTC

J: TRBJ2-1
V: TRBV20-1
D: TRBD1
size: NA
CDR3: CSAKHPGQGNEQFF
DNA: TGCAGTGCAAAACACCCGGGACAGGGCAATGAGCAGTTCTTC

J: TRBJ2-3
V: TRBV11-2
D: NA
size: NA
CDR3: CASSLEPGTKADTQYF
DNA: TGTGCCAGCAGCTTAGAGCCCGGGACAAAGGCAGATACGCAGTATTTT

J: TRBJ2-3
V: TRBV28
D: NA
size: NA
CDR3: CASRQGGGTQYF
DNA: TGTGCCAGCAGGCAGGGTGGTGGGACCCAGTATTTT

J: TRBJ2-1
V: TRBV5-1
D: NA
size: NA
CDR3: CARPDGGGTFYNEQFF
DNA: TGCGCCAGACCCGACGGTGGGGGAACGTTCTACAATGAGCAGTTCTTC

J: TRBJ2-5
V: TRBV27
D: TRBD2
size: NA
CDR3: CASSFGGLAGGYETQYF
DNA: TGTGCCAGCAGTTTTGGGGGACTAGCGGGGGGCTATGAGACCCAGTACTTC

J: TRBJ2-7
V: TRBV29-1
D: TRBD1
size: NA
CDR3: CSVEWVTGYEQYF
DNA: TGCAGCGTTGAATGGGTGACAGGGTACGAGCAGTACTTC

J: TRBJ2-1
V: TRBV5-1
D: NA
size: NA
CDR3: CASAPGMGYNEQFF
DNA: TGCGCCAGCGCCCCCGGGATGGGCTACAATGAGCAGTTCTTC

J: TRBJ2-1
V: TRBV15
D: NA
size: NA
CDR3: CATSTGGRGYNEQFF
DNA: TGTGCCACCAGCACCGGAGGACGTGGCTACAATGAGCAGTTCTTC

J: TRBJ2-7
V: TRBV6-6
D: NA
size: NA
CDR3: CASSYPQGLTSYEQYF
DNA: TGTGCCAGCAGTTACCCCCAGGGCCTCACGTCCTACGAGCAGTACTTC

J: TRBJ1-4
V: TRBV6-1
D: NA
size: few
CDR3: CASSQRGTTNEKLFF
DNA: TGTGCCAGCAGTCAAAGGGGGACGACTAATGAAAAACTGTTTTTT

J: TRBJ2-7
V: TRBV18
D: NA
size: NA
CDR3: CASSAGEYEQYF
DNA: TGTGCCAGCTCAGCAGGGGAATACGAGCAGTACTTC

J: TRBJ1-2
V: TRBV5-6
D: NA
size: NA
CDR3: CASSFSDIYGYTF
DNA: TGTGCCAGCAGCTTTTCGGACATCTATGGCTACACCTTC

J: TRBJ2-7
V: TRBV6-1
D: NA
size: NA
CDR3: CASSEEWVSYEQYF
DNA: TGTGCCAGCAGTGAAGAATGGGTCTCCTACGAGCAGTACTTC

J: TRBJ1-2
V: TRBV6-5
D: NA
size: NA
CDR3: CASSRRRDYGYTF
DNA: TGTGCCAGCAGTCGACGGAGGGACTATGGCTACACCTTC

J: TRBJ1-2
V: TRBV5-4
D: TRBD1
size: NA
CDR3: CASRLQGNYGYTF
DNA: TGTGCCAGCAGGCTACAGGGGAACTATGGCTACACCTTC

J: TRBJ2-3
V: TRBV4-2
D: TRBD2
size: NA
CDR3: CASSQELAGGNTDTQYF
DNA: TGTGCCAGCAGCCAAGAACTAGCGGGAGGGAACACAGATACGCAGTATTTT

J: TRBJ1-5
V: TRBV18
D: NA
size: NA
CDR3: CASSPGSGNNQPQHF
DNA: TGTGCCAGCTCACCAGGTTCGGGGAACAATCAGCCCCAGCATTTT

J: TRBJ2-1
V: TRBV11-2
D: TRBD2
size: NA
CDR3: CASSLDTGGYNEQFF
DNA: TGTGCCAGCAGCTTAGATACGGGAGGGTACAATGAGCAGTTCTTC

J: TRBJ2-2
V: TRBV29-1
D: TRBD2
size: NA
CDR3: CSVVKAGGYAGELFF
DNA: TGCAGCGTTGTAAAAGCGGGAGGGTATGCCGGGGAGCTGTTTTTT

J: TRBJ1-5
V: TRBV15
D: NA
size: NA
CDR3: CATSRDRGINQPQHF
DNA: TGTGCCACCAGCAGAGATCGAGGAATCAATCAGCCCCAGCATTTT

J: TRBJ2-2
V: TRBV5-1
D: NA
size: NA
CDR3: CASSEGRGGELFF
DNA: TGCGCCAGCAGCGAGGGGCGGGGCGGGGAGCTGTTTTTT

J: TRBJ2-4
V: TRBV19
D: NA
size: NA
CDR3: CASGTGRIQYF
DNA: TGTGCCAGCGGGACTGGTCGCATTCAGTACTTC

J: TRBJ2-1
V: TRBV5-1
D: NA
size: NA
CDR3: CASSLGAAYNEQFF
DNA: TGCGCCAGCAGCTTGGGCGCTGCGTACAATGAGCAGTTCTTC

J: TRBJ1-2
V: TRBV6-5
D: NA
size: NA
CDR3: CASKGGGTNYGYTF
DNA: TGTGCCAGCAAGGGGGGAGGGACCAACTATGGCTACACCTTC

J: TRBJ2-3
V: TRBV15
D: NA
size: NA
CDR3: CATSRGFAGPSTDTQYF
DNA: TGTGCCACCAGCAGAGGCTTTGCGGGGCCTAGCACAGATACGCAGTATTTT

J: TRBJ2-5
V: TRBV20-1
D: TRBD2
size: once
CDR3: CSARRLAETQYF
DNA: TGCAGTGCCCGACGACTAGCGGAGACCCAGTACTTC

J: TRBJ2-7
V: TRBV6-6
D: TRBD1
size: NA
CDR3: CASSRGTGDGYEQYF
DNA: TGTGCCAGCAGTCGCGGGACAGGGGACGGCTACGAGCAGTACTTC

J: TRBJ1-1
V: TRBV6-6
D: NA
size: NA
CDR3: CASSPGESRGDTEAFF
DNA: TGTGCCAGCAGTCCTGGGGAGTCACGAGGGGACACTGAAGCTTTCTTT

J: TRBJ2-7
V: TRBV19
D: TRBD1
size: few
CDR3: CASSIGTGTYEQYF
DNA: TGTGCCAGTAGTATCGGGACAGGGACCTACGAGCAGTACTTC

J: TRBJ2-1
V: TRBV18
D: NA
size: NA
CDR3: CASSPVPGNEQFF
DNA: TGTGCCAGCTCCCCCGTTCCTGGGAATGAGCAGTTCTTC

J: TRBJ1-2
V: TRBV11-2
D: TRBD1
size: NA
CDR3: CASSLDRDGGYTF
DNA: TGTGCCAGCAGCCTCGACAGGGATGGTGGCTACACCTTC

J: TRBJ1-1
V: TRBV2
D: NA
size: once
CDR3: CASTRQENTEAFF
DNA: TGTGCCAGCACTCGGCAGGAGAACACTGAAGCTTTCTTT

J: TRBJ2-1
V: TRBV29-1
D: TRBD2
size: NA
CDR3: CSHTSASSYNEQFF
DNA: TGCAGCCACACTAGCGCGAGCTCCTACAATGAGCAGTTCTTC

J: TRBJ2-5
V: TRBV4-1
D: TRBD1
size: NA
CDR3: CASSPGQGVETQYF
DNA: TGCGCCAGCAGCCCCGGACAGGGGGTGGAGACCCAGTACTTC

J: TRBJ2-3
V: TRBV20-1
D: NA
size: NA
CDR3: CSALPTDTQYF
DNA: TGCAGTGCTCTCCCCACAGATACGCAGTATTTT

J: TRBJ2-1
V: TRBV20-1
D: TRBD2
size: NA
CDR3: CSASQGLAGSQAYNEQFF
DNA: TGCAGTGCTAGCCAGGGACTAGCGGGTTCCCAAGCCTACAATGAGCAGTTCTTC